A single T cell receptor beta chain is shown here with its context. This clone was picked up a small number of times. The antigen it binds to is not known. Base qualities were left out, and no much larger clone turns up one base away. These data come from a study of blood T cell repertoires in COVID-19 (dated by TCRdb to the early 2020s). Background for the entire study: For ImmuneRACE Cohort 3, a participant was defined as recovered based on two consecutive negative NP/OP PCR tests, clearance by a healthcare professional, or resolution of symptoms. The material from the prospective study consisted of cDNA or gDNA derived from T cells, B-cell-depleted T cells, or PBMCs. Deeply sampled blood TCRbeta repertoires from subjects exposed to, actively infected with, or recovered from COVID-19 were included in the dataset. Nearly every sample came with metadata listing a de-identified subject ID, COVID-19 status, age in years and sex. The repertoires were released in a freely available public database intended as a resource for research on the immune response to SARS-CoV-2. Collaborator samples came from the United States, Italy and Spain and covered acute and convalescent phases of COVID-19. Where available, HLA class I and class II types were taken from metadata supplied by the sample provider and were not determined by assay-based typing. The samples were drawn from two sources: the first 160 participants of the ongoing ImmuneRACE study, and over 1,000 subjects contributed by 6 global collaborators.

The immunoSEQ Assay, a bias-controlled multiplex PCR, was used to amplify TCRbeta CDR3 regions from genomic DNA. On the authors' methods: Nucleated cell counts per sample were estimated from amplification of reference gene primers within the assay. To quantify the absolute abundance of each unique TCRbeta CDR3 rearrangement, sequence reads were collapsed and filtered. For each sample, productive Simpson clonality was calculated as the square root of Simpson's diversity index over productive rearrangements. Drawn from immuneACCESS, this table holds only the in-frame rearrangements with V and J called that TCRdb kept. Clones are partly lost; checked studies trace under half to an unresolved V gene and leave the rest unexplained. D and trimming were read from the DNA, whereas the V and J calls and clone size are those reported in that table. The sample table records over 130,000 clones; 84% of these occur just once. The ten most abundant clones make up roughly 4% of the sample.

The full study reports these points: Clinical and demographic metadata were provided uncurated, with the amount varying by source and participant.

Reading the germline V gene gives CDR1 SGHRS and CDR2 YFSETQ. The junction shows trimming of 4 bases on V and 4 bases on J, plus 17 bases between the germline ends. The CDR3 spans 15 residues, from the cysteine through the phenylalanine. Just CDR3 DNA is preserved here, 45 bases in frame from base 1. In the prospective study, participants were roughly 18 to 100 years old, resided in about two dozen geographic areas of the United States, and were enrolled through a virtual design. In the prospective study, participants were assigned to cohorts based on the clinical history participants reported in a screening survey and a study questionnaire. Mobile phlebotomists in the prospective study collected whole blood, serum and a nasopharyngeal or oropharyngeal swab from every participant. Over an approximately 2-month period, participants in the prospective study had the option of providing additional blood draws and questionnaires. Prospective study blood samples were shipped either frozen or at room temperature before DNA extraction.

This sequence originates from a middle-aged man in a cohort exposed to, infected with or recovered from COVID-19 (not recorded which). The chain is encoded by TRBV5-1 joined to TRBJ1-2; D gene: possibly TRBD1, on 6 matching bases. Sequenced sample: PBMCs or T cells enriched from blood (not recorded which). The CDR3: CASSRTDSPSYGYTF. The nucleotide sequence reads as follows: TGCGCCAGCAGCCGCACGGACAGCCCCTCCTATGGCTACACCTTC.